A single T cell receptor (beta chain) is shown here with its context. The target antigen is unknown. The data were obtained in a study of OX40 agonist ivuxolimab in advanced cancers. The overall study: Those enrolled were 70% to 85% male, with a mean age of around 57 years and ages from roughly 20 to 90. 30% to 40% of patients had received prior checkpoint inhibitor therapy. Regarding the study as a whole: Among expanded peripheral T cells, antigen specificity went undetermined. Doses of 0.1 to 3.0 mg/kg were accompanied by clonal expansion of CD4+ and CD8+ blood T cells by week 6.

The CDR3 contains 15 residues. The method was immunoSEQ multiplex PCR; TCRdb's version includes in-frame clones alone and lacks a portion of them. The sample has some 82,000 clones, 85% to 95% seen once. This sample comprised CD4+ or CD8+ T cells sorted from blood, obtained in a trial of the OX40 agonist ivuxolimab. This sequence originates from an adult with an advanced solid tumor such as melanoma, head and neck, liver or kidney cancer. This rearrangement joins TRBV21-1 to TRBJ1-5. TRBV21-1 is a documented pseudogene. The CDR3: CASSKGRYSNQPQHF. For the CDR3, the DNA is TGTGCCAGCAGCAAAGGGCGGTATAGCAATCAGCCCCAGCATTTT.